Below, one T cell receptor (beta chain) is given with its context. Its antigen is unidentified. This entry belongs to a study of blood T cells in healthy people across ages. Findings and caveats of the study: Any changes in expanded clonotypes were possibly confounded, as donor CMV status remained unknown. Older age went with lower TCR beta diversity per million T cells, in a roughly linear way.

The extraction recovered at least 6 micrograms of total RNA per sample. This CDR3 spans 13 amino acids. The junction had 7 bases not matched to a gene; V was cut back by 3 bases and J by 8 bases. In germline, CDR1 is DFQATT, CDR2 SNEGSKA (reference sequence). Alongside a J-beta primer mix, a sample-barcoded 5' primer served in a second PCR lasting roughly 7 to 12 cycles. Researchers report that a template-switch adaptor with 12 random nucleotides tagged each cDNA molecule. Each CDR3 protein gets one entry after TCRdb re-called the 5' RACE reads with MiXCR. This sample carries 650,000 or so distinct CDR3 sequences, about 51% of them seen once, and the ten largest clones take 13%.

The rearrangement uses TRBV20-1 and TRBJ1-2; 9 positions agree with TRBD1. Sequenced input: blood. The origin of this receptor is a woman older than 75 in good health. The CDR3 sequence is CSASEDRGRGYTF. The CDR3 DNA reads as TGCAGTGCTAGCGAGGACAGGGGTAGAGGCTACACCTTC.